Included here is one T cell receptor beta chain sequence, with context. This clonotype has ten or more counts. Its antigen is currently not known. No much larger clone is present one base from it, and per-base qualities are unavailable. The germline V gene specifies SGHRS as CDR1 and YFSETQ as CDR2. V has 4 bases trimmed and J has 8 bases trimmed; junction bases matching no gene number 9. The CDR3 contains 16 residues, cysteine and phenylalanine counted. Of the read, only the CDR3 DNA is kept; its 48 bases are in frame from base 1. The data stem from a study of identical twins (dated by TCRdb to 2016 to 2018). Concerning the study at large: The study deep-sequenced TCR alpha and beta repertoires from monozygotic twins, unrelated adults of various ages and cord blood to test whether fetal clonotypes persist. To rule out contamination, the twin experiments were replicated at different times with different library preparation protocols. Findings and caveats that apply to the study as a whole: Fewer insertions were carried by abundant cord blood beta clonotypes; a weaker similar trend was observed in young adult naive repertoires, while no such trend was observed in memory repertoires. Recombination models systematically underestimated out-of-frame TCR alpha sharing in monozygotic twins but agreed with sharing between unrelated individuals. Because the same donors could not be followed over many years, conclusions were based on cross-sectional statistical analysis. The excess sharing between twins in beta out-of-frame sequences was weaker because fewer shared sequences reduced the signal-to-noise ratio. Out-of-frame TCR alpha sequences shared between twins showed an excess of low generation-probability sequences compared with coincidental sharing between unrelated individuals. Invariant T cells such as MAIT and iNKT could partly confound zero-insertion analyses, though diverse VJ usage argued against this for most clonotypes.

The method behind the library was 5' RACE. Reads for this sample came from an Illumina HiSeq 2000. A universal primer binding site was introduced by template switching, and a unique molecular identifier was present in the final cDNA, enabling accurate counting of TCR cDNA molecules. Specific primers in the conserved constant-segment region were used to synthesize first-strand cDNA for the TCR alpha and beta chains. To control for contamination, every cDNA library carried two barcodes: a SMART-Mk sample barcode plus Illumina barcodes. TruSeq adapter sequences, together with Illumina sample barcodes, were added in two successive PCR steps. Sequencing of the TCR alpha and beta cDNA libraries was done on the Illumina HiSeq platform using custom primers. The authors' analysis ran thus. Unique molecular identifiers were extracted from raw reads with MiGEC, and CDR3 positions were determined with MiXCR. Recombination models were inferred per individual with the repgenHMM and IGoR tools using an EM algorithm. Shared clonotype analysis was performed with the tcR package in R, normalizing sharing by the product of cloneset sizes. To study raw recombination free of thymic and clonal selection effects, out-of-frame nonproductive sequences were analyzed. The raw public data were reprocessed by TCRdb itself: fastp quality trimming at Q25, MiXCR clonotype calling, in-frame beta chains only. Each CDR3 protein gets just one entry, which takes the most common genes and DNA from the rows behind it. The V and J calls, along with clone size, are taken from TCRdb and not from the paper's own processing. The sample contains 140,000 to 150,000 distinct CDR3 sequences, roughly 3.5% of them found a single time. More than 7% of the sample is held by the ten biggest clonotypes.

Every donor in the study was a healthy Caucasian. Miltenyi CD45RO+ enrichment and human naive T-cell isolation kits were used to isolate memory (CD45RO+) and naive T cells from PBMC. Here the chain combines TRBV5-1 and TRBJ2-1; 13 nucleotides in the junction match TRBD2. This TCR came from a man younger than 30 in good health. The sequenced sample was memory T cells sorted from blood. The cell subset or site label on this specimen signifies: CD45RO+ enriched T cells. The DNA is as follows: TGCGCCAGCAGCCTAGGGACTAGCGGGAAGTTCGATGAGCAGTTCTTC. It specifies CASSLGTSGKFDEQFF.